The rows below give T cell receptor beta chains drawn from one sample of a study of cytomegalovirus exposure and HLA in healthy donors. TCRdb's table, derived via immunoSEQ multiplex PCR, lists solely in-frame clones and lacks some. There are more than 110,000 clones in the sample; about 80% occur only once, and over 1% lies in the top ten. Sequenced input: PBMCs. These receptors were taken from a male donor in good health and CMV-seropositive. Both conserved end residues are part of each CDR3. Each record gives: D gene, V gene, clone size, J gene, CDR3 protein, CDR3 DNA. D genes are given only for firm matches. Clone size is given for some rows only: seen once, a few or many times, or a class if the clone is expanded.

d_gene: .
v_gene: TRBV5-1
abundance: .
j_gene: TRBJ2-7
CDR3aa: CASSSPGLRNYEQYF
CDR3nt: TGCGCCAGCAGCTCTCCGGGACTGAGAAACTACGAGCAGTACTTC

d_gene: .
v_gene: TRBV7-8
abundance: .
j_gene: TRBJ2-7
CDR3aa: CASSLGGGYEQYF
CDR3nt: TGTGCCAGCAGCTTGGGGGGTGGGTACGAGCAGTACTTC

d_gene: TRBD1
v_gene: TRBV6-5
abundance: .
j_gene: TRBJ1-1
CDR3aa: CASSRDSFLNTEAFF
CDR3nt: TGTGCCAGCAGTCGGGACAGCTTCTTGAACACTGAAGCTTTCTTT

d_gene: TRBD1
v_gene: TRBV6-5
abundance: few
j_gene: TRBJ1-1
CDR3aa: CASSSGGSTEAFF
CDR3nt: TGTGCCAGCAGTTCAGGGGGAAGTACTGAAGCTTTCTTT

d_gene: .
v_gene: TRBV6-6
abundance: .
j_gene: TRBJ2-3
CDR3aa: CASSPLAGSGADTQYF
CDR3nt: TGTGCCAGCAGTCCCCTGGCCGGGAGTGGAGCGGATACGCAGTATTTT

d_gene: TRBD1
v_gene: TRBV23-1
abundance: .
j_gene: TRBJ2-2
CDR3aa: CASSQSVGTVIMNTGELFF
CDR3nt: TGCGCCAGCAGTCAATCGGTCGGGACAGTCATAATGAACACCGGGGAGCTGTTTTTT

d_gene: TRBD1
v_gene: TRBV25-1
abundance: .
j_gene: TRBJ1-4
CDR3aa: CASGSLVKGTGDEKLFF
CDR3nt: TGTGCCAGCGGATCCCTAGTGAAGGGGACAGGGGATGAAAAACTGTTTTTT

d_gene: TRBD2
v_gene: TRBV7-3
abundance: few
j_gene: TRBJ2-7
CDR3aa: CASSPHGGAVEQYF
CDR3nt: TGTGCCAGCAGCCCCCACGGGGGGGCCGTCGAGCAGTACTTC

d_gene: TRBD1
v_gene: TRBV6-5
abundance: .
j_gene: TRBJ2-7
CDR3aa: CASSYPGQGWNEQYF
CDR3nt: TGTGCCAGCAGTTACCCGGGACAGGGGTGGAACGAGCAGTACTTC

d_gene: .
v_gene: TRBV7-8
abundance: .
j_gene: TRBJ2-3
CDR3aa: CASSSGRTDTQYF
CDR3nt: TGTGCCAGCAGCTCGGGTCGCACAGATACGCAGTATTTT

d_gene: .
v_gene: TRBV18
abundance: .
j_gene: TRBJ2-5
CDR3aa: CASSERTQETQYF
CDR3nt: TGTGCCAGCTCAGAGCGGACCCAAGAGACCCAGTACTTC

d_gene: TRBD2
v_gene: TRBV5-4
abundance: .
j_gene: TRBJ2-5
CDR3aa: CASSLPPSGGATETQYF
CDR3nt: TGTGCCAGCAGCTTGCCCCCTAGCGGGGGGGCAACGGAGACCCAGTACTTC

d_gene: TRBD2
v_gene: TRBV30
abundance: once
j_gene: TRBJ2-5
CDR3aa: CAWGLATGETQYF
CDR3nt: TGTGCCTGGGGACTAGCGACGGGGGAGACCCAGTACTTC

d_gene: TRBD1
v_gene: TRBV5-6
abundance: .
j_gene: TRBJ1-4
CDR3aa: CASSYRTGREFREKLFF
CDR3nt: TGTGCCAGCAGCTACCGGACAGGGAGGGAATTCAGGGAAAAACTGTTTTTT

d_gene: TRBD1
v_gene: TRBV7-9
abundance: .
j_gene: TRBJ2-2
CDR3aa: CASSAGQGYTGELFF
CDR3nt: TGTGCCAGCAGCGCCGGACAGGGGTACACCGGGGAGCTGTTTTTT

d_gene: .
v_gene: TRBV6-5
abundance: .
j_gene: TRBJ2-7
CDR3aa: CASNGDAGEQYF
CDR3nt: TGTGCCAGCAACGGGGATGCAGGCGAGCAGTACTTC

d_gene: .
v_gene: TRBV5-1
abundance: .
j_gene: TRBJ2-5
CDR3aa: CASSLTTVLQETQYF
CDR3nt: TGCGCCAGCAGCTTAACTACCGTACTCCAAGAGACCCAGTACTTC

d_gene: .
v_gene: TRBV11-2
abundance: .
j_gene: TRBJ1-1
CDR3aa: CASSLIGRAFF
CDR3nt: TGTGCCAGCAGCTTAATAGGGAGGGCTTTCTTT

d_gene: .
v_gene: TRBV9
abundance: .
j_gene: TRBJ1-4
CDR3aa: CASTLGGATNEKLFF
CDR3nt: TGTGCCAGCACCCTCGGAGGCGCAACTAATGAAAAACTGTTTTTT

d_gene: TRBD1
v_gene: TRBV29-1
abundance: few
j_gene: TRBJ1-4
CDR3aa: CSGGQGKGEKLFF
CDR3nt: TGCAGCGGAGGACAGGGCAAAGGAGAAAAACTGTTTTTT

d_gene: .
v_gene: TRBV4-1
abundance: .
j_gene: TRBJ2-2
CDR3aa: CASTPRRGAGGELFF
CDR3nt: TGCGCCAGCACGCCGCGTCGGGGAGCGGGCGGGGAGCTGTTTTTT

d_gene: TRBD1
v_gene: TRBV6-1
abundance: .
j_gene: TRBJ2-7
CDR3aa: CASSEWTGGRYEQYF
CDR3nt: TGTGCCAGCAGTGAATGGACAGGGGGTCGGTACGAGCAGTACTTC

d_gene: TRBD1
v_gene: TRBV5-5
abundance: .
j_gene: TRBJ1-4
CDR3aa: CASSKGPTAGTGETNEKLFF
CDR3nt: TGTGCCAGCAGCAAAGGGCCCACGGCCGGGACAGGGGAAACTAATGAAAAACTGTTTTTT

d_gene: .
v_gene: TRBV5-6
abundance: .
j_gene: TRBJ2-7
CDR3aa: CASSPGRGSYEQYF
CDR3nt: TGTGCCAGCAGCCCCGGTCGGGGATCCTACGAGCAGTACTTC

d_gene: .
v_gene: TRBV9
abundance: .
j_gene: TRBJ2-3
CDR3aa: CASSVGATDTQYF
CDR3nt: TGTGCCAGCAGCGTAGGGGCTACAGATACGCAGTATTTT

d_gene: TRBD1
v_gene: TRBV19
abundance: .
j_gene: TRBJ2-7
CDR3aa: CATGTGLSYEQYF
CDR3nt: TGTGCCACTGGGACAGGGTTATCCTACGAGCAGTACTTC

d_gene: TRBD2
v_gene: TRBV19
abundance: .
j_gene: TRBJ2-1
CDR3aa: CASSPLSGSGSYNEQFF
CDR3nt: TGTGCCAGTAGTCCCCTTAGCGGGAGCGGCTCCTACAATGAGCAGTTCTTC

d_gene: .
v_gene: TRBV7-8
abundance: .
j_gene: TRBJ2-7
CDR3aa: CASSLGLVSYEQYF
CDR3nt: TGTGCCAGCAGCTTAGGACTGGTCTCCTACGAGCAGTACTTC

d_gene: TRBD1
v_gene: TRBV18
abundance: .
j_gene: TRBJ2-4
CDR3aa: CASSPGTGGIGKRDGAKNIQYF
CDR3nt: TGTGCCAGCTCACCCGGGACAGGGGGCATTGGGAAGCGGGATGGAGCCAAAAACATTCAGTACTTC

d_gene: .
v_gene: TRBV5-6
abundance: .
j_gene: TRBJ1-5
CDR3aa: CASSLGGGQPQHF
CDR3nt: TGTGCCAGCAGCTTGGGGGGCGGTCAGCCCCAGCATTTT

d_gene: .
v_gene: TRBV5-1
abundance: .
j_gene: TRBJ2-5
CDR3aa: CASSLGDSPANQYF
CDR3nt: TGCGCCAGCAGCCTCGGCGACTCCCCGGCGAACCAGTACTTC

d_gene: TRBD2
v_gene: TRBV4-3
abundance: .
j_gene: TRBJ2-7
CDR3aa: CASSQGASGSYEQYF
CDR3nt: TGCGCCAGCAGCCAAGGGGCTAGCGGATCCTACGAGCAGTACTTC

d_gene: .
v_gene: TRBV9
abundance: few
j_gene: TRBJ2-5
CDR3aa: CASSVVGGDWETQYF
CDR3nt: TGTGCCAGCAGCGTAGTGGGGGGAGATTGGGAGACCCAGTACTTC

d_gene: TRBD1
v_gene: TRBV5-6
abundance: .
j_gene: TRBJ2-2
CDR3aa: CASSLQAGGVFHGELFF
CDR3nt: TGTGCCAGCAGCTTGCAGGCAGGGGGCGTCTTTCACGGGGAGCTGTTTTTT

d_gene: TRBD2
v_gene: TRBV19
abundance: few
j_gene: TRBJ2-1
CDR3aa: CASSVGLADYNEQFF
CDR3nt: TGTGCCAGTTCTGTCGGGCTAGCGGACTACAATGAGCAGTTCTTC

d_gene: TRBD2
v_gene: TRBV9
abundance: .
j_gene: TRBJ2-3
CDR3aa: CASSVAPAGDLDTQYF
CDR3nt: TGTGCCAGCAGCGTAGCGCCAGCGGGAGATCTAGATACGCAGTATTTT

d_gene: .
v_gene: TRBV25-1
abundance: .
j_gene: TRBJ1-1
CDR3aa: CASSEVSENMNTEAFF
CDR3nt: TGTGCCAGCAGTGAAGTGTCAGAAAATATGAACACTGAAGCTTTCTTT

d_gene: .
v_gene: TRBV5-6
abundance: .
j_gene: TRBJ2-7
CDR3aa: CASSLMGSGPYEQYF
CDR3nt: TGTGCCAGCAGCTTGATGGGCTCTGGTCCCTACGAGCAGTACTTC

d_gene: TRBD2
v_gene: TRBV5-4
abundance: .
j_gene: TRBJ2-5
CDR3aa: CASSHPGLAGGETQYF
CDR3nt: TGTGCCAGCAGTCATCCGGGACTAGCGGGGGGAGAGACCCAGTACTTC

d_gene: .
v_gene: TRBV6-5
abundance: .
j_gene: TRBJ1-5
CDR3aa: CASGEEANQPQHF
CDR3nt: TGTGCCAGCGGGGAGGAGGCGAATCAGCCCCAGCATTTT

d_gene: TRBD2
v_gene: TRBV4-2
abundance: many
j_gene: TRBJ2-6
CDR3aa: CASSRTSGSGANVLTF
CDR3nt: TGTGCCAGCAGCCGGACTAGCGGGAGCGGGGCCAACGTCCTGACTTTC

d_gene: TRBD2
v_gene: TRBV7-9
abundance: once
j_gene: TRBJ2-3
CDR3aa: CASSLAGSGSGDTQYF
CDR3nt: TGTGCCAGCAGCTTAGCGGGGAGCGGGAGCGGGGATACGCAGTATTTT

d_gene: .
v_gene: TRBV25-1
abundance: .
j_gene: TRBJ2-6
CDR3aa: CASTQGGDSGANVLTF
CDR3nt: TGTGCCAGCACTCAAGGGGGGGACTCTGGGGCCAACGTCCTGACTTTC

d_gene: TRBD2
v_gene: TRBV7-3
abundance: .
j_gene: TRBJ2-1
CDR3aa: CASSYSGSSYNEQFF
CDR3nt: TGTGCCAGCAGCTACAGCGGGAGCTCCTACAATGAGCAGTTCTTC

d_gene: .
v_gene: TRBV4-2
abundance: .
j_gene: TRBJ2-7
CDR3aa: CASSQERTDGREQYF
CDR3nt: TGTGCCAGCAGCCAAGAAAGGACAGACGGTCGGGAGCAGTACTTC

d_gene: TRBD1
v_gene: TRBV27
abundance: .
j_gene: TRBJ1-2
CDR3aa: CASSPLGTVLNYGYTF
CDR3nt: TGTGCCAGCAGCCCACTCGGGACAGTTCTTAACTATGGCTACACCTTC

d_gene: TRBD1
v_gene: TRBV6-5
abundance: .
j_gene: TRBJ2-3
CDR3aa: CASSYRQGRTDTQYF
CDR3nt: TGTGCCAGCAGTTACCGACAGGGTAGGACAGATACGCAGTATTTT

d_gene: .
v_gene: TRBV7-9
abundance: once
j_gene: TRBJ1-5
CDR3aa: CASSSGEGIVWNQPQHF
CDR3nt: TGTGCCAGCAGCTCCGGGGAGGGGATTGTATGGAATCAGCCCCAGCATTTT

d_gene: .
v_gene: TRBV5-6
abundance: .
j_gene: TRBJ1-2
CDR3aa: CASSLGVRLNGYTF
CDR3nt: TGTGCCAGCAGCTTGGGCGTGCGGCTAAATGGCTACACCTTC

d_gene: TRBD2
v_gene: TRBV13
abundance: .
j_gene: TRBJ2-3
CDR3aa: CASSSPMAGGADTQYF
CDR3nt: TGTGCCAGCAGCTCACCCATGGCGGGGGGCGCAGATACGCAGTATTTT

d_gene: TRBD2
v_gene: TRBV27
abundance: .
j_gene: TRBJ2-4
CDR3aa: CASSPRTSGVIQYF
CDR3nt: TGTGCCAGCAGTCCGCGGACTAGCGGGGTCATTCAGTACTTC

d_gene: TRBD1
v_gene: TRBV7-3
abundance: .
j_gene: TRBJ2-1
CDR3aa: CASSYLGQDLNEQFF
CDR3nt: TGTGCCAGCAGCTACTTGGGACAGGACCTCAATGAGCAGTTCTTC